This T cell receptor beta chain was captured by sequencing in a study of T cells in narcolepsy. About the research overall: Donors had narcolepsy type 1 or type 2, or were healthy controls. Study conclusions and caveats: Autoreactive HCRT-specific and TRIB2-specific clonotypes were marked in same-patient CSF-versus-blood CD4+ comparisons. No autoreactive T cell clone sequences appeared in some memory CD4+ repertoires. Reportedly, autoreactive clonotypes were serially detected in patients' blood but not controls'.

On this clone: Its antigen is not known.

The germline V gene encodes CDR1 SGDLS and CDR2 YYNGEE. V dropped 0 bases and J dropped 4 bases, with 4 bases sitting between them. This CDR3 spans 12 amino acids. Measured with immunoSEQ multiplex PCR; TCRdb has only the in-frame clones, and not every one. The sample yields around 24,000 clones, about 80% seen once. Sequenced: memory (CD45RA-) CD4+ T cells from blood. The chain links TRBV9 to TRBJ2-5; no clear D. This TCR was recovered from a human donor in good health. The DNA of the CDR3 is TGTGCCAGCAGCGTAGGCGGAGAGACCCAGTACTTC. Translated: CASSVGGETQYF.